Following are 20 T cell receptor beta chains from one sample sequenced in a study of shared clonotypes between healthy human individuals. The method was immunoSEQ multiplex PCR; TCRdb's version includes in-frame clones alone and lacks a portion of them. Altogether 2,100,000 or so clones are present, around 95% being singletons, with the ten largest covering roughly 0.13%. The sample consisted of naive CD4+ T cells sorted from blood. Documented subset: CD45RA+ positively selected. These TCRs come from a man between 18 and 29 years old in good health.

Details on this clone: Other DNA sequences from this sample encode an identical CDR3 as well. V is TRBV18 and J is TRBJ1-2; D is possibly TRBD1 (6 bases). Trimming stripped 2 bases from V and 4 bases from J, with 11 bases between. The CDR3 sequence is 14 residues long. Germline V gives CDR1 KGHSH, CDR2 LQKENI. The CDR3 DNA sequence: TGTGCCAGCTCACCAGGGGGCCAGGGCTATGGCTACACCTTC. The encoded protein is CASSPGGQGYGYTF.

This clone was observed a single time. The chain couples TRBV6-7 to TRBJ1-2; 8 nucleotides align to TRBD1. TRBV6-7 is classed as an ORF, of uncertain function. This CDR3 comprises 19 residues. After removal of 5 bases from V and 3 bases from J, the junction contained 20 bases not matched to a gene. The CDR3, as DNA: TGTGCCAGCAGTCTCCCCCCCCGGGGACAGGCCGACGACCACTATGGCTACACCTTC. Protein product: CASSLPPRGQADDHYGYTF.

The chain employs TRBV19 and TRBJ2-1; D is unresolved. V lost 2 bases, J lost 1 base, and 3 bases lay in between. Germline loops: CDR1 LNHDA, CDR2 SQIVND (reference sequence). CDR3 length: 13 residues. The CDR3 coding sequence is TGTGCCAGTAGTATAACTTCCTACAATGAGCAGTTCTTC. This codes for CASSITSYNEQFF.

The chain is built from TRBV2 and TRBJ2-1, with D possibly called TRBD1 or TRBD2 (6 bases each). The CDR3 covers 15 residues. Trimming cost V 6 bases and J 2 bases, with 14 bases left between them. CDR1 is SNHLY and CDR2 is FYNNEI in the germline V gene. The CDR3 loop is CASSPGAWAYNEQFF. CDR3 nucleotides: TGTGCCAGCAGCCCGGGGGCTTGGGCCTACAATGAGCAGTTCTTC.

The chain joins TRBV4-1 to TRBJ2-7; TRBD2 matches 10 bases. Germline CDR1 MGHRA, CDR2 YSYEKL. Trimming removed 1 base from V and 3 bases from J; junction bases left unmatched: 3. The CDR3 is 15 residues long. The CDR3 region is CASSQGTSGNYEQYF. DNA for the CDR3: TGCGCCAGCAGCCAAGGTACTAGCGGGAACTACGAGCAGTACTTC.

The V and J genes are TRBV4-1 and TRBJ2-3; 12 bases are shared with TRBD2. The ends lost 2 bases at V and 2 bases at J; junction bases unmatched: 5. CDR1 and CDR2 (germline): MGHRA, YSYEKL. CDR3 length: 17 residues. CDR3 protein: CASSQTSGGPTTDTQYF. CDR3 DNA sequence: TGCGCCAGCAGCCAAACTAGCGGGGGGCCGACCACAGATACGCAGTATTTT.

V gene TRBV9 combines with J gene TRBJ2-5, with 9 bases that match TRBD1. CDR3 size: 15 residues. CDR1 and CDR2 from the germline V gene are SGDLS and YYNGEE. J gave up 9 bases and V 3 bases, and 12 bases lay outside the gene matches. The CDR3 here is CASSEQGAAQSAQYF. For the CDR3, the DNA is TGTGCCAGCAGCGAACAGGGGGCGGCTCAGTCGGCCCAGTACTTC. The full variable domain, rest sourced from reference TRBV9 and TRBJ2-5, is DSGVTQTPKHLITATGQRVTLRCSPRSGDLSVYWYQQSLDQGLQFLIQYYNGEERAKGNILERFSAQQFPDLHSELNLSSLELGDSALYFCASSEQGAAQSAQYFGPGTRLLVL.

The chain is built from TRBV4-3 and TRBJ1-5; the match to TRBD1 covers 7 bases. Germline V gene data show CDR1 as LGHNA and CDR2 as YSLEER. The CDR3 spans 15 residues. V lost 0 bases and J lost 5; bases outside the gene matches: 4. The CDR3 region is CASSQDWTGYQPQHF. The CDR3 DNA follows: TGCGCCAGCAGCCAAGACTGGACAGGTTATCAGCCCCAGCATTTT.

The chain couples TRBV5-4 to TRBJ2-7, with 10 positions matching TRBD2. This CDR3 region has 14 residues. V lost 2 bases to trimming and J lost 6 bases; unmatched junction nucleotides: 5. In germline, CDR1 is SGHNT, CDR2 YYREEE (reference sequence). The CDR3 sequence: CASSFKAGGIEQYF. The CDR3 bases are TGTGCCAGCAGCTTTAAAGCGGGAGGGATCGAGCAGTACTTC.

The chain uses TRBV7-9 and TRBJ1-5; D remains ambiguous. V was cut by 1 base and J by 0 bases, with 7 bases left in between. Germline V gives CDR1 SEHNR, CDR2 FQNEAQ (reference sequence). The CDR3 is 15 residues long. DNA of the CDR3: TGTGCCAGCAGCTTAGGAGAGTATAGCAATCAGCCCCAGCATTTT. Protein: CASSLGEYSNQPQHF.

The table lists this clone with a few counts. The chain links TRBV30 to TRBJ1-6; 7 bases are shared with TRBD1. The CDR3 has 13 residues. Germline-derived CDR1 and CDR2 are GTSNPN and SVGIG (reference sequence). Trimming took 3 bases from V and 13 from J; bases not matched to a gene: 9. CDR3 loop: CAWSLGTVGPLHF. CDR3 DNA sequence: TGTGCCTGGAGCCTTGGGACAGTAGGGCCCCTCCACTTT. The variable domain in full, with the rest retrieved from reference TRBV30 and TRBJ1-6, is SQTIHQWPATLVQPVGSPLSLECTVEGTSNPNLYWYRQAAGRGLQLLFYSVGIGQISSEVPQNLSASRPQDRQFILSSKKLLLSDSGFYLCAWSLGTVGPLHFGNGTRLTVT.

Comment on this clone: The same CDR3 arises from other DNA sequences in this sample as well. The chain employs TRBV7-6 and TRBJ2-3; D is unclear. The CDR3 extends over 12 amino acids. Germline V gives CDR1 SGHVS, CDR2 FNYEAQ. V was pared by 1 base and J by 4 bases, with 3 bases between. Here the CDR3 reads CASSLVADTQYF. CDR3 nucleotide sequence: TGTGCCAGCAGCTTAGTGGCAGATACGCAGTATTTT.

The genes are TRBV5-1 and TRBJ1-4; D is undetermined. The CDR3 is made up of 13 amino acids. Trimming shortened V by 3 bases and J by 6 bases, and 9 bases separated the two germline ends. From germline, CDR1 is SGHRS and CDR2 YFSETQ. This CDR3 is CASSSGQYEKLFF. The CDR3 nucleotides are TGCGCCAGCAGCTCCGGGCAGTATGAAAAACTGTTTTTT.

The V and J genes are TRBV6-5 and TRBJ1-2; perhaps TRBD1 as D (5 bases). Germline assignment: CDR1 MNHEY and CDR2 SVGAGI. The CDR3 length is 16 residues. Trimming shortened V by 1 base and J by 1 base, and 13 bases separated the two germline ends. CDR3: CASSYYGREGNYGYTF. Here the CDR3 DNA reads TGTGCCAGCAGTTACTACGGCAGGGAGGGTAACTATGGCTACACCTTC.

The chain couples TRBV6-6 to TRBJ1-2; 10 nucleotides agree with TRBD1. The V segment lost 6 bases and the J segment 6 bases; nucleotides outside the gene matches: 10. From germline, CDR1 is MNHNY and CDR2 SVGAGI (reference sequence). There are 15 residues in the CDR3. CDR3 sequence reads: CASSSNFGTGDGYTF. The DNA for the CDR3 is TGTGCCAGCAGCTCCAATTTCGGGACAGGGGATGGCTACACCTTC.

V and J are TRBV7-2 and TRBJ2-7, with D maybe TRBD2 (6 bases). Trimming removed 4 bases from V and 2 bases from J, with 9 bases in between. Germline V gene data show CDR1 as SGHTA and CDR2 as FQGNSA. CDR3 size: 13 residues. The DNA for the CDR3 is TGTGCCAGCAGCTGGACTATGACCTACGAGCAGTACTTC. Protein sequence: CASSWTMTYEQYF.

The chain links TRBV5-1 to TRBJ2-3; 8 bases line up with TRBD1. In germline, CDR1 is SGHRS, CDR2 YFSETQ. This CDR3 region has 16 residues. The V and J ends lost 3 bases and 2 bases, in that order; junction bases with no gene match: 8. This CDR3 is CASSSTGATVTDTQYF. CDR3 nucleotides: TGCGCCAGCAGCTCGACAGGGGCCACGGTCACAGATACGCAGTATTTT.

Only one count was recorded for this clone. The chain has TRBV10-1 and TRBJ2-2; 7 nucleotides line up with TRBD1. This CDR3 spans 16 amino acids. Germline V lookup: CDR1 WNHNN, CDR2 SYGVQD (reference sequence). V was pared by 3 bases and J by 6 bases, with 10 bases of the junction left unmatched. The CDR3 DNA reads as TGCGCCAGCAGTGATCGGGGCAGGGGGAAGGCCGGGGAGCTGTTTTTT. Protein product: CASSDRGRGKAGELFF.

This sequence joins TRBV30 and TRBJ2-2; the D is unclear. CDR3 length equals 14 residues. Germline-derived CDR1 and CDR2 are GTSNPN and SVGIG (reference sequence). V shed 1 base and J shed 3 bases, with 9 bases lying between them. Here the CDR3 reads CAWSANWDTGELFF. The CDR3 DNA reads TGTGCCTGGAGTGCCAACTGGGACACCGGGGAGCTGTTTTTT. Based on the CDR3 plus reference TRBV30 and TRBJ2-2, the full variable domain is SQTIHQWPATLVQPVGSPLSLECTVEGTSNPNLYWYRQAAGRGLQLLFYSVGIGQISSEVPQNLSASRPQDRQFILSSKKLLLSDSGFYLCAWSANWDTGELFFGEGSRLTVL.

The chain carries TRBV6-5 and TRBJ2-7; 8 bases agree with TRBD1. This CDR3 region has 13 residues. The trim removed 2 bases at V and 7 bases at J, leaving 4 bases unmatched. Germline CDR1 reads MNHEY; CDR2 reads SVGAGI. CDR3 loop: CASSYVRGQEQYF. The CDR3 DNA reads as TGTGCCAGCAGTTACGTCAGGGGGCAAGAGCAGTACTTC.